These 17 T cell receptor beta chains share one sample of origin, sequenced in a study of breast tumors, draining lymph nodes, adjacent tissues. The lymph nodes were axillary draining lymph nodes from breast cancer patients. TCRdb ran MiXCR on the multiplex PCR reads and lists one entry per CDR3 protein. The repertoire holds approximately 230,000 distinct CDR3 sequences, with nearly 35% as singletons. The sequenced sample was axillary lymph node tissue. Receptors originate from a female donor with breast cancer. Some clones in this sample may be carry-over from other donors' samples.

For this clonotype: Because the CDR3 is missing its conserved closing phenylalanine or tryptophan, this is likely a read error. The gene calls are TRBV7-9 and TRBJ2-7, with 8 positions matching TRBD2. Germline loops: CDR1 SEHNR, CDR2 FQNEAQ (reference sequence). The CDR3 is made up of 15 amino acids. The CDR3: CASSLEAGGGYEQYS. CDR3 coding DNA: TGTGCGAGCAGCTTGGAGGCGGGAGGCGGATACGAGCAGTACTCC.

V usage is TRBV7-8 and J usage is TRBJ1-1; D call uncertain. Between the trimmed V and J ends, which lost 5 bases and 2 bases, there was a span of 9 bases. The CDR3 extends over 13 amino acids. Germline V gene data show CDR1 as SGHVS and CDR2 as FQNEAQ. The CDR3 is CASSPGINTEAFF. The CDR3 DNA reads TGTGCCAGCAGCCCTGGGATCAACACTGAAGCTTTCTTT. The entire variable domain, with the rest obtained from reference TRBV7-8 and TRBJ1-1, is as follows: GAGVSQSPRYKVAKRGQDVALRCDPISGHVSLFWYQQALGQGPEFLTYFQNEAQLDKSGLPSDRFFAERPEGSVSTLKIQRTQQEDSAVYLCASSPGINTEAFFGQGTRLTVV.

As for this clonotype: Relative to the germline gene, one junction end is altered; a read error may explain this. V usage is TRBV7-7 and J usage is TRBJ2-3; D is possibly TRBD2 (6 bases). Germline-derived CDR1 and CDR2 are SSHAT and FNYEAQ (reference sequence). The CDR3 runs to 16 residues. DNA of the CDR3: TGTGCTAGCAGCGTCCAGGGCCAAGGAGGAGGGGATGCGCAGTATTTT. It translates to CASSVQGQGGGDAQYF.

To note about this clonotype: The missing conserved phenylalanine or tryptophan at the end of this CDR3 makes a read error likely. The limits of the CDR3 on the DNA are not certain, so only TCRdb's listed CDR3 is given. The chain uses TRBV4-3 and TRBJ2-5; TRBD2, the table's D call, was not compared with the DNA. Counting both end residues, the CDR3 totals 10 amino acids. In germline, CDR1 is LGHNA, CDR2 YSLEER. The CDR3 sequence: CASSQGTREV.

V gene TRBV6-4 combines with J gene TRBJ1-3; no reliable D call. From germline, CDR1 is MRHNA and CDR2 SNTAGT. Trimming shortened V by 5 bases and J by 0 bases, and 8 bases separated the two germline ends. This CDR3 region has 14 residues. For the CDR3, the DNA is TGTGCCAGCAGTCCCCCTCGCTCTGGAAACACCATATATTTT. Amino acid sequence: CASSPPRSGNTIYF.

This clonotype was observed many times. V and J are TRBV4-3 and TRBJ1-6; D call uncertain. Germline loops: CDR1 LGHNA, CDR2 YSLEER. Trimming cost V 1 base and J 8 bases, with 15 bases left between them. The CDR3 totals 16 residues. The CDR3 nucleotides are TGCGCCAGCAGCCAAGGTTCCGGGAACTCGGATTCACCCCTCCACTTT. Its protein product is CASSQGSGNSDSPLHF.

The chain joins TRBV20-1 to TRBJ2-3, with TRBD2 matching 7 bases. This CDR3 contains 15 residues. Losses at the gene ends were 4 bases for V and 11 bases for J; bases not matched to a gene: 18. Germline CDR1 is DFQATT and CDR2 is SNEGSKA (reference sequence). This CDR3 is CSATARGESSNEQYF. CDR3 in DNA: TGCAGTGCTACTGCCCGGGGGGAGTCCTCCAATGAGCAGTATTTT.

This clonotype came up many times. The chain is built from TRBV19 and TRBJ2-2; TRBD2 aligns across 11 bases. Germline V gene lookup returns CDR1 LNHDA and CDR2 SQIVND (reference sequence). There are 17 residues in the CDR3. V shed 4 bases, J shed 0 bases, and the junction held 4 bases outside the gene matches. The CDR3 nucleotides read TGTGCCAGTAGTACCCCGGGACTAGCGGCGAACACCGGGGAGCTGTTTTTT. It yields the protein CASSTPGLAANTGELFF.

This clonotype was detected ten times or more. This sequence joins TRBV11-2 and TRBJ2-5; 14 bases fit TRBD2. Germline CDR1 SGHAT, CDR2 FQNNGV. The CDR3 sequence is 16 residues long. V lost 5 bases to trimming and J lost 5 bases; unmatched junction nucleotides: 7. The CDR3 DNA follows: TGTGCCAGCAGCCGACTAGCGGGAGGGCCTTGGGAGACCCAGTACTTC. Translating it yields CASSRLAGGPWETQYF.

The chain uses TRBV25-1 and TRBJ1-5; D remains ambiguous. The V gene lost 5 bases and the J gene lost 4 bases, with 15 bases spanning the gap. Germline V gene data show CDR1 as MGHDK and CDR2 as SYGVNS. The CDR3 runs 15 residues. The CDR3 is CASSSPGPANQPQHF. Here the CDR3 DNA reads TGTGCCAGCAGTTCTCCTGGACCGGCAAATCAGCCCCAGCATTTT.

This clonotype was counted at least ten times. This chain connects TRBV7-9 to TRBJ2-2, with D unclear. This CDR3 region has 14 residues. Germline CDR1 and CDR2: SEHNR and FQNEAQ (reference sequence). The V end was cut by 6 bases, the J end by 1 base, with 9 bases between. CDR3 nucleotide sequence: TGTGCCAGCAGACCGGACGGGAACACCGGGGAGCTGTTTTTT. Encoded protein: CASRPDGNTGELFF.

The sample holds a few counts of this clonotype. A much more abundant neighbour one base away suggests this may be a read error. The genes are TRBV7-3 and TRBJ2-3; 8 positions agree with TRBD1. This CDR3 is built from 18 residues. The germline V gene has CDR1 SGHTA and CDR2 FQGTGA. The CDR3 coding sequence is TGTGCCAGCAGCTTAAGGGGAGAGGACGGGACAGGCACACATACGCAGTATTTT. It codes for CASSLRGEDGTGTHTQYF.

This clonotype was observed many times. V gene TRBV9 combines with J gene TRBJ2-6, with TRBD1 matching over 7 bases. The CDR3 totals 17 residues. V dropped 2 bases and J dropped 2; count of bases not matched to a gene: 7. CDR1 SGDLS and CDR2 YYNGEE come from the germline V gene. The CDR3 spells CASSVHTGATGANVLTF. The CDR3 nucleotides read TGTGCCAGCAGCGTCCACACAGGGGCCACTGGGGCCAACGTCCTGACTTTC. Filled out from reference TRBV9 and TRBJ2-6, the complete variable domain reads DSGVTQTPKHLITATGQRVTLRCSPRSGDLSVYWYQQSLDQGLQFLIQYYNGEERAKGNILERFSAQQFPDLHSELNLSSLELGDSALYFCASSVHTGATGANVLTFGAGSRLTVL.

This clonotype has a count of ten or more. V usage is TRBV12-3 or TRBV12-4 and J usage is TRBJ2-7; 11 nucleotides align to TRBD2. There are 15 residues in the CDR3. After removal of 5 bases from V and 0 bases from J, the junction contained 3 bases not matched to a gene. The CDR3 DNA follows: TGTGCCAGCAGTGCACTAGCGGGAGCCTCCTACGAGCAGTACTTC. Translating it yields CASSALAGASYEQYF.

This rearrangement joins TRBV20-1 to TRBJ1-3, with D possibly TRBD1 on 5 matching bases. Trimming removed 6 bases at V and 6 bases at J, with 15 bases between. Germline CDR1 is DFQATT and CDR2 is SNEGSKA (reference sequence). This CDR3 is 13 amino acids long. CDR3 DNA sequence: TGCAGTGCCTTACCTGGGGGGATAAACACCATATATTTT. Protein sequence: CSALPGGINTIYF.

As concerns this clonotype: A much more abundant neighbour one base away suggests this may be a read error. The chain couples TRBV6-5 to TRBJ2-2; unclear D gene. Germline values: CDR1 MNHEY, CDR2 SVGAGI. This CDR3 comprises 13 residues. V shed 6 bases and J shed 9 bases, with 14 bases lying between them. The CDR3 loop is CASRHYTGRELFF. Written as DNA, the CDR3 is TGTGCCAGCAGGCACTACACCGGCCGGGAGCTGTTTTTT.

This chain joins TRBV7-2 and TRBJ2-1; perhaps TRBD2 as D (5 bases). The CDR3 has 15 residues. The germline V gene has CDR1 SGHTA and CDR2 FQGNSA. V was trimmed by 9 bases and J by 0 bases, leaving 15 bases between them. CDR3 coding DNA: TGTGCCAGTAAATCTTTCGGGGACTCCTACAATGAGCAGTTCTTC. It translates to CASKSFGDSYNEQFF.